Listed here are 24 T cell receptor beta chains from one sample, sequenced in a study of cytomegalovirus exposure and HLA in healthy donors. Vbeta (60) and Jbeta (13) primers were used in the PCR. The assay was immunoSEQ multiplex PCR, and TCRdb's table has in-frame clones only and misses some. The table has about 190,000 clones, more than 75% seen once. Input material: PBMCs. Receptors were obtained from a young man in good health and CMV-seronegative.

V usage is TRBV7-8 and J usage is TRBJ1-1; 7 bases are a match to TRBD1. This CDR3 is 14 amino acids long. Germline loops: CDR1 SGHVS, CDR2 FQNEAQ. V shed 5 bases and J 4 bases; nucleotides not matched to a gene: 7. CDR3 DNA sequence: TGTGCCAGCAGCCCACAGGGGAGGAGCACTGAAGCTTTCTTT. Translation gives CASSPQGRSTEAFF.

This clone was seen a few times. The CDR3 region is CASSIGTGGFYEQYF. The CDR3 nucleotides read TGTGCCAGTAGTATCGGGACAGGGGGCTTCTACGAGCAGTACTTC. The genes are TRBV19 and TRBJ2-7, with 12 bases aligning to TRBD1. Looked up from germline, CDR1 is LNHDA and CDR2 is SQIVND (reference sequence). CDR3 size: 15 residues. Losses at the gene ends were 3 bases for V and 3 bases for J; bases not matched to a gene: 3.

Details on this clone: At one of its ends the junction is not consistent with the germline gene, which may arise from a read error. This chain uses TRBV7-7 with TRBJ2-1, with D maybe TRBD2 (5 bases). There are 14 residues in the CDR3. From germline, CDR1 is SSHAT and CDR2 FNYEAQ (reference sequence). CDR3 coding DNA: TGTGCTAGCAGCCCAGGTGGCACGGGGAATGAGCAGTTCTTC. Protein: CASSPGGTGNEQFF.

The CDR3 DNA reads TGTGCCAGCAGCTCGCTAGCGGGGGCCTTCTACGAGCAGTACTTC. It specifies CASSSLAGAFYEQYF. V and J are TRBV7-2 and TRBJ2-7; 10 positions match TRBD2. Germline V gives CDR1 SGHTA, CDR2 FQGNSA. The V segment lost 4 bases and the J segment 3 bases; nucleotides outside the gene matches: 6. The CDR3 is made up of 15 amino acids.

The chain joins TRBV28 to TRBJ2-7, with 11 nucleotides matching TRBD1. The germline V gene encodes CDR1 MDHEN and CDR2 SYDVKM. V shed 5 bases, J shed 3 bases, and the junction held 9 bases outside the gene matches. The CDR3 runs to 16 residues. The CDR3: CASSPKGQGVFYEQYF. The CDR3 DNA follows: TGTGCCAGCAGTCCTAAGGGACAGGGGGTTTTCTACGAGCAGTACTTC.

The chain links TRBV6-6 to TRBJ2-7; 13 bases match TRBD2. This CDR3 has 14 residues. V was clipped by 6 bases and J by 7 bases; unmatched bases: 6. Germline CDR1 is MNHNY and CDR2 is SVGAGI (reference sequence). CDR3 region: CASSPLAGGPEQYF. In nucleotides, the CDR3 is TGTGCCAGCAGCCCACTAGCGGGGGGGCCGGAGCAGTACTTC.

This clone was counted only a few times. The rearrangement links TRBV5-1 to TRBJ2-3; D gene uncertain. The germline CDR1 and CDR2 sequences are SGHRS and YFSETQ. V lost 0 bases, J lost 2 bases, and 10 bases lay in between. The CDR3 consists of 15 residues. CDR3 coding DNA: TGCGCCAGCAGCTTGGCTTTAGTGCCCACAGATACGCAGTATTTT. It specifies CASSLALVPTDTQYF. Supplemented by reference TRBV5-1 and TRBJ2-3, the full variable domain reads KAGVTQTPRYLIKTRGQQVTLSCSPISGHRSVSWYQQTPGQGLQFLFEYFSETQRNKGNFPGRFSGRQFSNSRSEMNVSTLELGDSALYLCASSLALVPTDTQYFGPGTRLTVL.

As for this clone: Other DNA sequences in this specimen translate into the identical CDR3. The J gene is TRBJ1-1, the V gene TRBV6-5; the D gene is possibly TRBD1 (5 bases). The V gene's germline CDR1 is MNHEY and CDR2 SVGAGI. Trimming pared 6 bases from V and 5 bases from J, leaving 13 bases between. This CDR3 has 13 amino acids. CDR3 sequence: CASSRTGGTEAFF. CDR3 in DNA: TGTGCCAGCAGCCGGACCGGGGGGACTGAAGCTTTCTTT.

This rearrangement joins TRBV20-1 to TRBJ1-1; the D gene is possibly TRBD1 (6 bases). The CDR3 has 11 amino acids. The V and J ends lost 1 base and 8 bases respectively, with 8 bases between them. From germline, CDR1 is DFQATT and CDR2 SNEGSKA (reference sequence). The CDR3 sequence is CSARAGAEAFF. The CDR3 DNA reads TGCAGTGCTAGAGCAGGGGCAGAAGCTTTCTTT.

This rearrangement joins TRBV7-2 to TRBJ2-5; TRBD2 agrees at 8 bases. The J segment lost 5 bases and the V segment lost 4 bases, leaving 9 bases of the junction unmatched. The CDR3 is 15 residues long. CDR1 is SGHTA, CDR2 FQGNSA, per germline. CDR3 nucleotide sequence: TGTGCCAGCAGCTCCCCCTTTAGCGGGAAGGAGACCCAGTACTTC. Translation gives CASSSPFSGKETQYF.

The chain employs TRBV11-2 and TRBJ2-1; D may be TRBD2 (6 bases). Deletions cut 1 base from V and 4 bases from J, with 11 bases between. This CDR3 region has 15 residues. Germline CDR1 is SGHAT and CDR2 is FQNNGV. The CDR3 DNA sequence: TGTGCCAGCAGCTTAGTGGGAGGAAATTACAATGAGCAGTTCTTC. Its protein is CASSLVGGNYNEQFF.

The chain joins TRBV6-5 to TRBJ2-3; D gene ambiguous. CDR1 and CDR2 (germline): MNHEY, SVGAGI. CDR3 length equals 13 residues. Deletions cut 5 bases from V and 1 base from J, with 7 bases between. The CDR3: CASSDPGTDTQYF. Written as DNA, the CDR3 is TGTGCCAGCAGTGATCCAGGCACAGATACGCAGTATTTT.

The chain combines TRBV6-6 with TRBJ2-5; tentative D call: TRBD1 (6 bases). V lost 2 bases and J 2 bases, leaving 15 bases between the germline ends. The CDR3 has 16 residues. Germline lookup yields CDR1 MNHNY and CDR2 SVGAGI (reference sequence). The DNA of the CDR3 is TGTGCCAGCAGTTACGGGCCCGGGACAAAACAAGAGACCCAGTACTTC. It codes for CASSYGPGTKQETQYF.

The CDR3 region is CASSQIPTGTGYGYTF. CDR3 DNA sequence: TGTGCCAGCAGCCAAATACCGACGGGGACAGGGTATGGCTACACCTTC. The chain links TRBV11-1 to TRBJ1-2; 9 bases agree with TRBD1. This CDR3 has 16 amino acids. Germline trimming cut 5 bases from V and 5 bases from J; bases unmatched to any gene: 12. The V gene's germline CDR1 is SGHAT and CDR2 FQDESV (reference sequence).

The count of this clone is one. The CDR3 DNA follows: TGCGCCAGCAGCCAACAGGACAGAGCCTCTGGAAACACCATATATTTT. Amino acids: CASSQQDRASGNTIYF. The J gene is TRBJ1-3, the V gene TRBV4-1, with D possibly TRBD1 on 6 matching bases. Trimming stripped 2 bases from V and 0 bases from J, with 11 bases between. The CDR3 totals 16 residues. Germline V gene data show CDR1 as MGHRA and CDR2 as YSYEKL.

The CDR3 coding sequence is TGTGCCAGCAGGCATACAGGGTGGCAGGAGGCAGATACGCAGTATTTT. Encoded protein: CASRHTGWQEADTQYF. The genes are TRBV13 and TRBJ2-3, with D maybe TRBD1 (6 bases). Germline CDR1 reads PRHDT; CDR2 reads FYEKMQ (reference sequence). The CDR3 sequence is 16 residues long. V lost 6 bases, J lost 4 bases, and 20 bases lay in between.

This clone has a single count. The chain is built from TRBV4-2 and TRBJ1-2, with 9 bases fitting TRBD1. The CDR3 sequence is 15 residues long. The V segment lost 0 bases and the J segment 4 bases; nucleotides outside the gene matches: 3. The V gene's germline CDR1 is LGHNA and CDR2 YNFKEQ. The CDR3 nucleotides read TGTGCCAGCAGCCAAGATTGGGACAGGGCCTATGGCTACACCTTC. Translating it yields CASSQDWDRAYGYTF.

CDR3 DNA sequence: TGTGCCAGCGGTCCGGGACAGGGGGTTGCGGATACGCAGTATTTT. It is translated as CASGPGQGVADTQYF. V usage is TRBV7-9 and J usage is TRBJ2-3; the match to TRBD1 covers 11 bases. The CDR3 contains 15 residues. The germline CDR1 and CDR2 sequences are SEHNR and FQNEAQ (reference sequence). V shed 8 bases and J 6 bases; nucleotides not matched to a gene: 10.

The rearrangement uses TRBV6-5 and TRBJ1-2; 7 bases fit TRBD1. From germline, CDR1 is MNHEY and CDR2 SVGAGI. After removal of 8 bases from V and 4 bases from J, the junction contained 10 bases not matched to a gene. The CDR3 has 14 residues. The CDR3 is CASRRDSALYGYTF. CDR3 DNA: TGTGCCAGCCGCCGGGACAGCGCGCTCTATGGCTACACCTTC.

In DNA, the CDR3 is TGTGCCAGCAGCCCCACAGGTCGGAGCTCCTACGAGCAGTACTTC. Translation gives CASSPTGRSSYEQYF. The rearrangement links TRBV27 to TRBJ2-5, with D perhaps TRBD1 (5 bases). The end of the DNA is better explained by TRBJ2-7, so the J call may be wrong. The CDR3 covers 15 residues. CDR1 and CDR2 (germline): MNHEY, SMNVEV (reference sequence).

The chain employs TRBV5-5 and TRBJ1-2; 7 bases fit TRBD1. Germline V gene sequence: CDR1 SGHKS, CDR2 YYEKEE (reference sequence). V lost 0 bases to trimming and J lost 3 bases; unmatched junction nucleotides: 8. The CDR3 is made up of 16 amino acids. The CDR3 nucleotides are TGTGCCAGCAGCTTGGCTTTAGGACAGGCCCACTATGGCTACACCTTC. Protein sequence: CASSLALGQAHYGYTF.

The chain links TRBV6-1 to TRBJ2-7; D uncertain. The CDR3 extends over 11 amino acids. V dropped 3 bases and J dropped 9 bases, with 9 bases sitting between them. From germline, CDR1 is MNHNS and CDR2 SASEGT. CDR3 sequence reads: CASSDPLWQYF. CDR3 DNA sequence: TGTGCCAGCAGTGACCCCCTTTGGCAGTACTTC.

J is TRBJ2-2 and V is TRBV11-2, with 7 bases aligning to TRBD1. CDR1 is SGHAT, CDR2 FQNNGV, per germline. The CDR3 totals 16 residues. Trimming removed 6 bases from V and 5 bases from J; junction bases left unmatched: 12. CDR3 sequence reads: CASSSVPQGWTGELFF. CDR3 in DNA: TGTGCCAGCAGTTCGGTCCCACAGGGGTGGACCGGGGAGCTGTTTTTT.

In this sample, this clone turned up once. The chain recombines TRBV27 with TRBJ2-7, with 9 bases aligning to TRBD1. This CDR3 has 14 residues. V dropped 8 bases and J dropped 2; count of bases not matched to a gene: 7. In germline, CDR1 is MNHEY, CDR2 SMNVEV (reference sequence). The DNA for the CDR3 is TGTGCCAGCTGGGGACAGGGCAGTCCCTACGAGCAGTACTTC. Translation: CASWGQGSPYEQYF.